The 11 T cell receptor beta chains reported below all come from one sample, sequenced in a study of T cell responses to AZD1222 COVID-19 vaccine. Only in-frame clones appear in the TCRdb table, and some are missing; sequencing was by immunoSEQ multiplex PCR. This table has 100,000 to 150,000 clones, 80% to 90% appearing once. Sequencing used peripheral blood, obtained on day 0 of AZD1222 vaccination. The receptors derive from an adult in good health.

The chain employs TRBV20-1 and TRBJ2-1; 7 bases are a match to TRBD2. The CDR3 has 13 residues. Germline CDR1 and CDR2: DFQATT and SNEGSKA (reference sequence). The J segment lost 7 bases and the V segment lost 3 bases, leaving 6 bases of the junction unmatched. In nucleotides, the CDR3 is TGCAGTGCTAGTACGGGAGGAAAGAATGAGCAGTTCTTC. Its translation is CSASTGGKNEQFF.

This clone was seen more than once but under ten times. The V call is TRBV7-2, the J call TRBJ1-2, with D unresolved. Germline V lookup: CDR1 SGHTA, CDR2 FQGNSA. V dropped 5 bases and J dropped 1 base, with 11 bases sitting between them. The CDR3 length is 14 residues. The CDR3 DNA reads TGTGCCAGCAGCCGTCCCGTCCTTAACTATGGCTACACCTTC. It yields the protein CASSRPVLNYGYTF.

The J gene is TRBJ1-5, the V gene TRBV6-5, with TRBD1 identical over 7 bases. Germline trimming cut 3 bases from V and 7 bases from J; bases unmatched to any gene: 3. The germline V gene has CDR1 MNHEY and CDR2 SVGAGI. The CDR3 has 13 residues. CDR3 nucleotides: TGTGCCAGCAGTTATCAGGGGGGCCAGCCCCAGCATTTT. Protein: CASSYQGGQPQHF.

In its sample, this clone was seen a few times. V usage is TRBV7-9 and J usage is TRBJ2-7, with 7 bases aligning to TRBD1. This CDR3 has 15 residues. Germline values: CDR1 SEHNR, CDR2 FQNEAQ (reference sequence). The V segment lost 7 bases and the J segment 0 bases; nucleotides outside the gene matches: 9. Here the CDR3 reads CASTLPGTDSYEQYF. The CDR3 DNA is TGTGCCAGCACCCTACCCGGGACAGACTCCTACGAGCAGTACTTC.

V usage is TRBV27 and J usage is TRBJ2-2; a weak D match, TRBD2 (6 bases). Deletions cut 3 bases from V and 5 bases from J, with 7 bases between. The germline CDR1 and CDR2 sequences are MNHEY and SMNVEV (reference sequence). This CDR3 comprises 13 residues. The CDR3 spells CASSLAGTGELFF. As DNA, the CDR3 is TGTGCCAGCAGTTTGGCGGGGACCGGGGAGCTGTTTTTT.

This chain links TRBV6-5 with TRBJ2-7, with TRBD1 identical over 9 bases. J was trimmed by 7 bases and V by 4 bases; bases with no gene match: 8. Germline V gene lookup returns CDR1 MNHEY and CDR2 SVGAGI. There are 14 residues in the CDR3. The CDR3: CASSSAGTGKEQYF. Written as DNA, the CDR3 is TGTGCCAGCAGTTCAGCCGGGACAGGGAAAGAGCAGTACTTC.

The chain recombines TRBV9 with TRBJ2-2; D is unclear. Trimming shortened V by 4 bases and J by 6 bases, and 13 bases separated the two germline ends. This CDR3 comprises 14 residues. Germline V gene lookup returns CDR1 SGDLS and CDR2 YYNGEE. The CDR3 region is CASSYSGAAGELFF. DNA of the CDR3: TGTGCCAGCAGCTACTCTGGCGCGGCCGGGGAGCTGTTTTTT.

The rearrangement joins TRBV5-1 to TRBJ2-7; D possibly corresponds to TRBD1 (6 bases). Between the trimmed V and J ends, which lost 4 bases and 0 bases, there was a span of 17 bases. From germline, CDR1 is SGHRS and CDR2 YFSETQ. This CDR3 has 16 amino acids. CDR3 in amino acids: CASSDQRTATSYEQYF. The CDR3 DNA is TGCGCCAGCAGCGACCAAAGGACAGCCACCTCCTACGAGCAGTACTTC.

The V gene is TRBV7-9, the J gene TRBJ1-2; D gene ambiguous. This CDR3 is built from 12 residues. Per the germline V gene, CDR1 is SEHNR and CDR2 is FQNEAQ (reference sequence). Trimming pared 5 bases from V and 7 bases from J, leaving 11 bases between. DNA of the CDR3: TGTGCCAGCAGCCCCAACCGGGGTGGCTACACCTTC. Its translation: CASSPNRGGYTF.

The rearrangement links TRBV19 to TRBJ2-3, with D possibly TRBD2 on 6 matching bases. From germline, CDR1 is LNHDA and CDR2 SQIVND (reference sequence). The CDR3 has 16 amino acids. V lost 6 bases and J 2 bases, leaving 18 bases between the germline ends. CDR3 in DNA: TGTGCCAGTAGCCGCGGGACTCGAGGTTACACAGATACGCAGTATTTT. This codes for CASSRGTRGYTDTQYF.

The V call is TRBV6-2 or TRBV6-3, the J call TRBJ2-3; 13 bases agree with TRBD2. The CDR3 sequence is 17 residues long. V was pared by 5 bases and J by 3 bases, with 8 bases of the junction left unmatched. Germline CDR1 reads MNHEY; CDR2 reads SVGEGT. The CDR3: CASSPGLAGVVTDTQYF. CDR3 nucleotide sequence: TGTGCCAGCAGTCCCGGACTAGCGGGAGTGGTAACAGATACGCAGTATTTT.